The clone carrying this TCR beta chain was seen once. Whereas donors were nominally healthy upon sampling, unrecorded immune exposures were probable. These data originate in a study of cytomegalovirus exposure and HLA in healthy donors. Germline V gene sequence: CDR1 MDHEN, CDR2 SYDVKM. The CDR3 totals 15 residues. Trimming at V came to 7 bases and at J to 5 bases, leaving 9 bases not matched to a gene. Vbeta (60) and Jbeta (13) primers were used in the PCR. Using immunoSEQ multiplex PCR, the repertoire was profiled, and TCRdb retains in-frame clones only, with some absent. Among about 110,000 clones listed, 75% to 85% were seen once.

The source of this sequence is a man aged 25 to 40 in good health and CMV-seronegative. The chain carries TRBV28 and TRBJ2-3; 10 positions agree with TRBD2. Sequencing was carried out using PBMCs. CDR3 nucleotides: TGTGCCAGCACTAGAGCGGGAGGGCTTTTAGATACGCAGTATTTT. Its protein product is CASTRAGGLLDTQYF.